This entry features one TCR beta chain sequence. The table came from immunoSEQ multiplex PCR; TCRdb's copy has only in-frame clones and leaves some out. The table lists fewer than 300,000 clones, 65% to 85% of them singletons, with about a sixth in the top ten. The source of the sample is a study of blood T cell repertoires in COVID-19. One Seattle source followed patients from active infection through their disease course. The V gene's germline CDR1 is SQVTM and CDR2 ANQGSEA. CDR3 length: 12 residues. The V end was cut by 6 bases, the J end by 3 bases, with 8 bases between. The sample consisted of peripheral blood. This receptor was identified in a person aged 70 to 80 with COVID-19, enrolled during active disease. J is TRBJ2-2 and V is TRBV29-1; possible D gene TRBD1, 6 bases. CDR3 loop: CSVGHYTGELFF. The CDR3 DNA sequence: TGCAGCGTGGGACACTACACCGGGGAGCTGTTTTTT.